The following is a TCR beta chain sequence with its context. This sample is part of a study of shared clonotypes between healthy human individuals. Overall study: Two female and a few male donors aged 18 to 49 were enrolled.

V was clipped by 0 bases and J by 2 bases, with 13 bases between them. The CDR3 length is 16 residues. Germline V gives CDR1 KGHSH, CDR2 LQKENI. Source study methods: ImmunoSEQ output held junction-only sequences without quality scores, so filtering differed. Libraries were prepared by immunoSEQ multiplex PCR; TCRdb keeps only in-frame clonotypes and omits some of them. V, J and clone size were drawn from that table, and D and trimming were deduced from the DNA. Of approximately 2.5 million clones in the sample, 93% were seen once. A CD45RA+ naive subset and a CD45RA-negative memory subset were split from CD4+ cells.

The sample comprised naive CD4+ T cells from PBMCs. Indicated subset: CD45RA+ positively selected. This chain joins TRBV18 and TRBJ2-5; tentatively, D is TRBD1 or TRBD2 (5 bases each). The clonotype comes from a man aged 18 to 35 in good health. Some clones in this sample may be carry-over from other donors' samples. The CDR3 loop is CASSPPGPWGQETQYF. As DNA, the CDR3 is TGTGCCAGCTCACCACCGGGACCCTGGGGGCAAGAGACCCAGTACTTC.